The 12 T cell receptor beta chains listed next were all sequenced from one sample in a study of T cells in Graves' hyperthyroidism and ophthalmopathy. TCR beta CDR3 sequences were amplified from RNA transcripts. Primed by the HTBI set, a first-round RT-PCR was run on the TCR CDR3. TCRdb redid the calling of the multiplex PCR reads with MiXCR, one entry per CDR3 protein. This sample has roughly 700,000 distinct CDR3 sequences, with 17% found just once. Specimen: blood. The receptors derive from a man aged 50-59 years with Graves' hyperthyroidism.

At least ten counts were recorded for this clonotype. J is TRBJ1-1 and V is TRBV12-5; no clear D gene. Between the trimmed V and J ends, which lost 6 bases and 6 bases, there was a span of 14 bases. CDR3 length equals 13 residues. Germline V gene lookup returns CDR1 LGHNT and CDR2 FRNRAP. CDR3 in amino acids: CASGPDGSPEAFF. CDR3 in DNA: TGTGCTAGTGGCCCTGACGGTAGCCCTGAAGCTTTCTTT.

The chain couples TRBV30 to TRBJ2-3; D may be TRBD2 (5 bases). Germline CDR1 and CDR2: GTSNPN and SVGIG (reference sequence). The CDR3 is 16 amino acids. The V and J ends lost 0 bases and 2 bases respectively, with 15 bases between them. CDR3 sequence reads: CAWSVGLASPTDTQYF. CDR3 sequence (DNA): TGTGCCTGGAGTGTAGGGCTAGCCAGCCCCACAGATACGCAGTATTTT. Looking up the rest from reference TRBV30 and TRBJ2-3 gives the full variable domain: SQTIHQWPATLVQPVGSPLSLECTVEGTSNPNLYWYRQAAGRGLQLLFYSVGIGQISSEVPQNLSASRPQDRQFILSSKKLLLSDSGFYLCAWSVGLASPTDTQYFGPGTRLTVL.

Only a few counts were recorded for this clonotype. The V call is TRBV7-2, the J call TRBJ1-5; no clear D. V was shortened by 3 bases and J by 0 bases, with 12 bases between the two germline ends. The CDR3 length is 16 residues. Germline CDR1 reads SGHTA; CDR2 reads FQGNSA. The CDR3 DNA reads TGTGCCAGCAGCTTTTGGTCCGGATATAGCAATCAGCCCCAGCATTTT. It is translated as CASSFWSGYSNQPQHF.

This clonotype was detected only a few times. This chain links TRBV7-8 with TRBJ2-7, with D possibly being TRBD1 (5 bases). CDR3 length: 13 residues. V lost 4 bases to trimming and J lost 2 bases, with 9 bases between them. The germline CDR1 and CDR2 sequences are SGHVS and FQNEAQ. CDR3 region: CASSSRQTYEQYF. CDR3 DNA sequence: TGTGCCAGCAGCTCAAGACAGACCTACGAGCAGTACTTC.

This sequence joins TRBV20-1 and TRBJ1-2; possibly TRBD1 for D (5 bases). V lost 2 bases, J lost 3 bases, and 16 bases lay in between. Germline CDR1 is DFQATT and CDR2 is SNEGSKA (reference sequence). CDR3 size: 15 residues. CDR3 nucleotide sequence: TGCAGTGCTAGACCTCCGGGACTAAGGGACTATGGCTACACCTTC. Protein: CSARPPGLRDYGYTF.

Of note for this clonotype: One junction end does not reproduce the germline sequence, and a read error may be involved. The rearrangement uses TRBV19 and TRBJ2-7; perhaps D is TRBD1 or TRBD2 (5 bases each). The end of the DNA fits TRBJ2-1 better, so the J call may be wrong. The germline CDR1 and CDR2 sequences are LNHDA and SQIVND (reference sequence). The CDR3 has 15 amino acids. The CDR3 DNA reads TGTGCCAGTAGTAAAGGGGACGCAGTCTACAACGAGCAGTTCTTC. Translated, it gives CASSKGDAVYNEQFF.

The chain is built from TRBV18 and TRBJ1-1, with D possibly matching TRBD1 (6 bases). The CDR3 sequence is 14 residues long. CDR1 KGHSH and CDR2 LQKENI come from the germline V gene. Trimming stripped 0 bases from V and 3 bases from J, with 8 bases between. Here the CDR3 reads CASSPPDSDTEAFF. CDR3 DNA sequence: TGTGCCAGCTCACCACCGGACAGTGACACTGAAGCTTTCTTT.

This clonotype was counted ten times or more. The chain employs TRBV29-1 and TRBJ2-1; possibly TRBD2 for D (5 bases). V lost 4 bases and J lost 7, with 14 bases in between. CDR1 SQVTM and CDR2 ANQGSEA come from the germline V gene. The length of the CDR3 is 13 residues. This chain's CDR3 is CSVVSSGINEQFF. CDR3 DNA sequence: TGCAGCGTTGTTTCATCCGGGATTAATGAGCAGTTCTTC.

This clonotype has ten or more counts. V and J are TRBV11-2 and TRBJ1-3; D is unresolved. V shed 1 base and J shed 0 bases, with 7 bases lying between them. Germline CDR1 reads SGHAT; CDR2 reads FQNNGV. There are 15 residues in the CDR3. CDR3: CASSLVQDSGNTIYF. The CDR3 DNA sequence: TGTGCCAGCAGCTTAGTCCAGGACTCTGGAAACACCATATATTTT.

The chain employs TRBV3-1 and TRBJ1-5; D ambiguous. Germline CDR1 LGHDT, CDR2 YNNKEL (reference sequence). This CDR3 is 13 amino acids long. V lost 2 bases and J 7 bases, leaving 9 bases between the germline ends. CDR3 sequence reads: CASSQWLGQPQHF. CDR3 bases: TGTGCCAGCAGCCAATGGCTTGGGCAGCCCCAGCATTTT.

This clonotype was found a few times. V gene TRBV27 combines with J gene TRBJ2-7; the D gene is possibly TRBD2 (5 bases). V was clipped by 2 bases and J by 1 base, with 12 bases between them. This CDR3 has 15 amino acids. CDR1 is MNHEY, CDR2 SMNVEV, per germline (reference sequence). The CDR3 region has the DNA TGTGCCAGCAGTTTACGGTTAGCGCAGTCCTACGAGCAGTACTTC. Amino acids: CASSLRLAQSYEQYF.

The chain links TRBV6-5 to TRBJ2-3, with D uncertain. The CDR3 sequence is 18 residues long. The germline V and J ends were trimmed by 0 bases and 6 bases, with 22 bases remaining between them. The germline V gene encodes CDR1 MNHEY and CDR2 SVGAGI. As DNA, the CDR3 is TGTGCCAGCAGTTACTCCGGGTTTCCACTCCTTAAAGCGGATACGCAGTATTTT. Its protein product is CASSYSGFPLLKADTQYF.